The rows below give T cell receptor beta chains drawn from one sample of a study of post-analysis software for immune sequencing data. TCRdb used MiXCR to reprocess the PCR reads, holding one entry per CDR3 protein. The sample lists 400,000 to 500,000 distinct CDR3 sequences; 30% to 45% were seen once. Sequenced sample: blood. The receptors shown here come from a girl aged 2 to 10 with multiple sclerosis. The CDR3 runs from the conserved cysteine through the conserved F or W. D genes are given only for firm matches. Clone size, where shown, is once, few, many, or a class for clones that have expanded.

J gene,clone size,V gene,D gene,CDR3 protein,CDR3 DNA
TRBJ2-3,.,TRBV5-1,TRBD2,CASSSGAGGAYTQYF,TGCGCCAGCAGCTCGGGCGCGGGGGGCGCCTATACGCAGTATTTT
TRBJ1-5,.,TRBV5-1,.,CASSFTGMDQPQHF,TGCGCCAGCAGCTTTACAGGGATGGATCAGCCCCAGCATTTT
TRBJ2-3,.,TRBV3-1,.,CASSQEGRGYTDTQYF,TGTGCCAGCAGCCAAGAAGGACGGGGATACACAGATACGCAGTATTTT
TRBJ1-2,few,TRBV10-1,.,CASSDKLGYTF,TGCGCCAGCAGTGACAAGCTTGGCTACACCTTC
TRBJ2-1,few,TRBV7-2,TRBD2,CASSLVTAGGLNEQFF,TGTGCCAGCAGCTTAGTTACCGCGGGAGGGCTAAATGAGCAGTTCTTC
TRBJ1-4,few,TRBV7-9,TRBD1,CAISTGGATNEKLFF,TGTGCCATTTCGACAGGGGGGGCAACTAATGAAAAACTGTTTTTT
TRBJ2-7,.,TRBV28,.,CASSSSGLLQEQYF,TGTGCCAGCAGTTCCTCGGGGCTACTCCAGGAGCAGTACTTC
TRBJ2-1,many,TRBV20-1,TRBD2,CSARLAGAKIYNEQFF,TGCAGTGCTAGGTTAGCGGGGGCCAAGATCTACAATGAGCAGTTCTTC
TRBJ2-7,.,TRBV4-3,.,CASSQAPGGSYEQYF,TGCGCCAGCAGCCAAGCGCCTGGCGGGTCCTACGAGCAGTACTTC
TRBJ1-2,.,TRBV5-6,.,CASSLFRDIEGYTF,TGTGCCAGCAGCTTGTTTCGGGATATAGAAGGCTACACCTTC
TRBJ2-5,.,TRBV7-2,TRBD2,CASSLGLAGVQETQYF,TGTGCCAGCAGCCTCGGACTAGCGGGAGTGCAAGAGACCCAGTACTTC
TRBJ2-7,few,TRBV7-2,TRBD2,CASSSGLARREQYF,TGTGCCAGCAGTTCGGGACTAGCAAGACGCGAGCAGTACTTC
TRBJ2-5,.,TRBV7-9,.,CASSPRNRVETQYF,TGTGCCAGCAGCCCGCGGAACAGGGTTGAGACCCAGTACTTC
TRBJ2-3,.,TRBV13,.,CASSFSSDTQYF,TGTGCCAGCAGCTTCTCATCAGATACGCAGTATTTT
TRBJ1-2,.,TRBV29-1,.,CSVVLGNYGYTF,TGCAGCGTTGTTCTGGGGAACTATGGCTACACCTTC